The clone carrying this T cell receptor (beta chain) was observed a handful of times. No antigen is known for it. Combining a sample-barcoded 5' primer with a J-beta primer mix, a second PCR ran for roughly 7 to 11 cycles. TCRdb fed the 5' RACE reads into MiXCR, producing one record per CDR3 protein. Of hundreds of thousands of distinct CDR3 sequences in the sample, 20% to 30% were seen once. The sample is drawn from a study of blood T cells in healthy people across ages. Whole-study findings and limits: It was not known whether donors were CMV positive (a possible confounder of expanded clonotype changes). Total diversity from one million sequenced T cells was likely underestimated.

The data were also submitted as part of a second study, on T cells of mothers and their children. According to that study: Among related mother-child pairs, overlap was slightly higher than in unrelated pairs, though not significantly.

The TCR originated in a boy aged 5-17 years in good health. What was sequenced was blood.

The CDR3 region has the DNA TGTGCCAGCAGTACACTGGACAGAGGCCACGAGCAGTACTTC. This codes for CASSTLDRGHEQYF. The rearrangement uses TRBV12-3 or TRBV12-4 and TRBJ2-7; TRBD1 might be the D (6 bases). The CDR3 runs 14 residues. Trimming took 5 bases from V and 5 from J, leaving 16 bases between them.